One and the same sample provided the 17 T cell receptor beta chains below, sequenced in a study of intratumoral heterogeneity in liver cancer. Tumour samples came from separate, distinct regions of the hepatocellular carcinoma nodule. Measured with immunoSEQ multiplex PCR; TCRdb has only the in-frame clones, and not every one. This table has about 3,600 clones, 47% appearing once. Specimen: tumor tissue, collected before any cancer treatment. The receptors come from a man in his 70s with hepatocellular carcinoma.

This chain connects TRBV7-8 to TRBJ1-2; 9 nucleotides align to TRBD1. CDR3 size: 16 residues. V was clipped by 5 bases and J by 0 bases; unmatched bases: 7. Germline V gives CDR1 SGHVS, CDR2 FQNEAQ. The CDR3 region is CASSRGTGIANYGYTF. The CDR3, as DNA: TGTGCCAGCAGCCGAGGGACAGGGATAGCTAACTATGGCTACACCTTC.

J is TRBJ2-7 and V is TRBV13; 12 bases match TRBD2. Germline V lookup: CDR1 PRHDT, CDR2 FYEKMQ (reference sequence). J gave up 6 bases and V 5 bases, and 8 bases lay outside the gene matches. The CDR3 length is 15 residues. The CDR3 loop reads CASSARLAGDLEQYF. The CDR3 nucleotides read TGTGCCAGCAGCGCACGACTAGCGGGGGATCTCGAGCAGTACTTC.

This clone is labeled as medium-sized. V and J are TRBV7-2 and TRBJ2-5; D not certain. The CDR3 runs to 15 residues. Trimming shortened V by 5 bases and J by 0 bases, and 13 bases separated the two germline ends. Germline CDR1 SGHTA, CDR2 FQGNSA. As DNA, the CDR3 is TGTGCCAGCAGCCAGGATTCTTTTTACCAAGAGACCCAGTACTTC. As protein: CASSQDSFYQETQYF.

This sequence joins TRBV15 and TRBJ1-4, with a possible D match to TRBD1 (6 bases). Germline lookup yields CDR1 LNHNV and CDR2 YYDKDF (reference sequence). V dropped 4 bases and J dropped 8 bases, with 26 bases sitting between them. CDR3 length equals 18 residues. Here the CDR3 DNA reads TGTGCCACCAGCAAGGTGGGCGCCGGGGGCCCGGCACGAGAAAAACTGTTTTTT. Encoded protein: CATSKVGAGGPAREKLFF.

By sample share, this clone is medium-sized. The chain joins TRBV27 to TRBJ2-2, with TRBD1 matching 8 bases. This CDR3 has 15 amino acids. V lost 3 bases and J lost 5; bases outside the gene matches: 5. Germline CDR1 MNHEY, CDR2 SMNVEV (reference sequence). The CDR3 DNA reads as TGTGCCAGCAGTTTGACAGGGGATTGGACCGGGGAGCTGTTTTTT. Amino acids: CASSLTGDWTGELFF.

V and J are TRBV28 and TRBJ2-7; 7 bases map to TRBD2. This CDR3 spans 15 amino acids. The V and J ends lost 7 bases and 4 bases, in that order; junction bases with no gene match: 13. CDR1 and CDR2 from the germline V gene are MDHEN and SYDVKM. Here the CDR3 reads CASTPGGAGKYEQYV. The CDR3 nucleotides read TGTGCCAGCACCCCTGGGGGAGCGGGGAAGTACGAGCAGTACGTC.

This chain uses TRBV14 with TRBJ1-1; D not certain. The ends were cut back, 4 bases at V and 8 bases at J, with 8 bases in the middle. The CDR3 consists of 11 residues. The germline CDR1 and CDR2 sequences are SGHDN and FVKESK. The CDR3 DNA sequence: TGTGCCAGCAGCCCAGGCCTGGAAGCTTTCTTT. This sequence encodes CASSPGLEAFF.

The V gene is TRBV19, the J gene TRBJ2-1, with 11 bases aligning to TRBD2. The CDR3 covers 15 residues. The ends lost 6 bases at V and 6 bases at J; junction bases unmatched: 7. CDR1 and CDR2 (germline): LNHDA, SQIVND (reference sequence). The CDR3 is CASRGPGLAVNEQFF. The CDR3, as DNA: TGTGCCAGTAGGGGTCCGGGACTAGCGGTCAATGAGCAGTTCTTC.

This clone is judged large. V usage is TRBV11-2 and J usage is TRBJ1-3; possible D gene TRBD1, 6 bases. The V end lost 1 base, the J end lost 0 bases, and 16 bases lay between the germline ends. CDR1 SGHAT and CDR2 FQNNGV come from the germline V gene. The CDR3 totals 18 residues. The CDR3 here is CASSLAAVDSRSGNTIYF. The CDR3 DNA follows: TGTGCCAGCAGCTTAGCGGCCGTGGACAGCCGCTCTGGAAACACCATATATTTT.

This clone qualifies as medium-sized. This chain links TRBV27 with TRBJ2-1; tentatively, D is TRBD1 (6 bases). Germline V gene lookup returns CDR1 MNHEY and CDR2 SMNVEV (reference sequence). V dropped 7 bases and J dropped 4 bases, with 14 bases sitting between them. This CDR3 comprises 14 residues. CDR3 coding DNA: TGTGCCAGCACCTCTAGCACAGGGTACAATGAGCAGTTCTTC. It translates to CASTSSTGYNEQFF.

This clone is termed medium-sized. The chain has TRBV27 and TRBJ2-7; 9 nucleotides line up with TRBD1. The CDR3 sequence is 15 residues long. J lost 6 bases, V lost 5 bases, and 11 bases had no gene match. Germline V lookup: CDR1 MNHEY, CDR2 SMNVEV (reference sequence). The CDR3, as DNA: TGTGCCAGCAGTCCCTGGACAGGGGCCGCAGGCGAGCAGTACTTC. It is translated as CASSPWTGAAGEQYF.

The chain couples TRBV10-3 to TRBJ1-1; 7 nucleotides align to TRBD1. Germline loops: CDR1 ENHRY, CDR2 SYGVKD. V gave up 7 bases and J gave up 1 base; unmatched junction bases: 9. The CDR3 contains 15 residues. CDR3 DNA sequence: TGTGCCATCACCCGGACAGGCGACCGGAACACTGAAGCTTTCTTT. Amino acid sequence: CAITRTGDRNTEAFF.

The V and J genes are TRBV5-4 and TRBJ1-1; D gene uncertain. Germline V gives CDR1 SGHNT, CDR2 YYREEE (reference sequence). V lost 4 bases and J 1 base, leaving 14 bases between the germline ends. The CDR3 sequence is 15 residues long. The DNA for the CDR3 is TGTGCCAGCAGCGCCTTGGTACAGAAGAACACTGAAGCTTTCTTT. Protein: CASSALVQKNTEAFF.

As DNA, the CDR3 is TGTGCCACCAGTGATAAGGGCGGCTATGGCTACACCTTC. Its protein is CATSDKGGYGYTF. This chain links TRBV24-1 with TRBJ1-2; unclear D gene. The CDR3 spans 13 residues. Germline V gives CDR1 KGHDR, CDR2 SFDVKD. Trimming pared 3 bases from V and 4 bases from J, leaving 8 bases between.

The chain couples TRBV23-1 to TRBJ2-7; D tentatively fits TRBD1 or TRBD2 (5 bases each). TRBV23-1 is an ORF, with its function uncertain. Trimming removed 7 bases at V and 5 bases at J, with 18 bases between. The CDR3 contains 14 residues. The DNA for the CDR3 is TGCGCCAGCACCCAGGGACCGTCGGTAGACGAGCAGTACGTC. This codes for CASTQGPSVDEQYV.

J is TRBJ2-1 and V is TRBV7-3; D is unclear. Trimming pared 4 bases from V and 7 bases from J, leaving 11 bases between. CDR1 and CDR2 (germline): SGHTA, FQGTGA. This CDR3 region has 13 residues. The CDR3 loop is CASSSGFRNEQFF. The CDR3 coding sequence is TGTGCCAGCAGCTCAGGTTTCAGGAATGAGCAGTTCTTC.

A few counts support this clone. This chain connects TRBV2 to TRBJ2-5; TRBD2 matches at 11 bases. The CDR3 extends over 15 amino acids. CDR1 and CDR2 from the germline V gene are SNHLY and FYNNEI. The V and J ends lost 4 bases and 5 bases, in that order; junction bases with no gene match: 6. DNA of the CDR3: TGTGCCAGCAGTGTAGCTAGCGGGGGGTTTGAGACCCAGTACTTC. It is translated as CASSVASGGFETQYF.